This T cell receptor (beta chain) emerged from a study of patients and donors after allogeneic stem cell transplantation. In TCRdb, the RT-PCR reads were re-called with MiXCR into one record per CDR3 protein. This table holds roughly 960,000 distinct CDR3 sequences, more than 15% found once. CDR1 SGHNT and CDR2 YYREEE come from the germline V gene (reference sequence). Trimming left V 1 base short and J 7 bases short, with 21 bases between. This CDR3 is 18 amino acids long. The rearrangement joins TRBV5-4 to TRBJ1-6, with D perhaps matching TRBD1 (6 bases). The source material was blood, either unsorted or a sorted T cell fraction (not recorded which). The TCR originated in a human donor who was either an allogeneic HSCT recipient or a stem cell or donor lymphocyte infusion donor (not recorded which). It is not recorded whose cells these are; they may come from a transplant donor. The CDR3, as DNA: TGTGCCAGCAGCTTGCCACAGGGAAGTGAGGGTATCAATTCACCCCTCCACTTT. This sequence encodes CASSLPQGSEGINSPLHF.